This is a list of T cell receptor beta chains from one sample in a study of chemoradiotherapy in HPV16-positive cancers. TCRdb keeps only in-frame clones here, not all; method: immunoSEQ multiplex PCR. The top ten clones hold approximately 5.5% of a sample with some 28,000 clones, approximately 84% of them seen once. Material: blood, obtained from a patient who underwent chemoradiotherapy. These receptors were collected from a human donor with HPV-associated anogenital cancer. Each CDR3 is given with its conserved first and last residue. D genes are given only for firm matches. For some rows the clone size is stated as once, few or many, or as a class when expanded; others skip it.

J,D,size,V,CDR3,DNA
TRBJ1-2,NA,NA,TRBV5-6,CASSLGRGLDYGYTF,TGTGCCAGCAGCTTGGGCAGGGGATTGGACTATGGCTACACCTTC
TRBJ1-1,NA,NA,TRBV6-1,CASSEQGSLEAFF,TGTGCCAGCAGTGAACAGGGTTCCCTTGAAGCTTTCTTT
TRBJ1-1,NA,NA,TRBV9,CASSAIGATKAEAFF,TGTGCCAGCAGCGCGATCGGGGCGACTAAAGCTGAAGCTTTCTTT
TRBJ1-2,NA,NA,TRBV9,CASSPGGIYGYTF,TGTGCCAGCAGCCCCGGCGGGATCTATGGCTACACCTTC
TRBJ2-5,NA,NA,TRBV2,CASSVTKLAGETQYF,TGTGCCAGCAGTGTCACCAAACTGGCGGGTGAGACCCAGTACTTC
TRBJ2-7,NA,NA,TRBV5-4,CASSLQGSYEQYF,TGTGCCAGCAGCTTGCAAGGATCCTACGAGCAGTACTTC
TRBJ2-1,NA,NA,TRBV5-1,CASSLPYNEQFF,TGCGCCAGCAGCTTACCCTACAATGAGCAGTTCTTC
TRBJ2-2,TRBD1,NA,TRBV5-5,CASSFSPQGAGTGELFF,TGTGCCAGCAGCTTTAGCCCGCAGGGGGCCGGCACCGGGGAGCTGTTTTTT
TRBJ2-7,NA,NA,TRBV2,CASPPGGVLSTYEQYF,TGTGCCAGCCCCCCTGGAGGGGTGCTTTCTACCTACGAGCAGTACTTC
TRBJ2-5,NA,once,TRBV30,CAWSVLVTEETQYF,TGTGCCTGGAGTGTATTAGTGACGGAAGAGACCCAGTACTTC
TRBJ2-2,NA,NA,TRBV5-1,CASSFNSAANGELFF,TGCGCCAGCAGCTTTAACAGCGCGGCGAACGGGGAGCTGTTTTTT
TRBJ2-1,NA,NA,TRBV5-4,CASSFWTVGYNEQFF,TGTGCCAGCAGCTTTTGGACAGTCGGCTACAATGAGCAGTTCTTC
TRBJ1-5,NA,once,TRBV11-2,CASSSEGGKDQPQHF,TGTGCCAGCAGCTCGGAAGGGGGGAAGGATCAGCCCCAGCATTTT
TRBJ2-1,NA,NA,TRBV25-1,CASSEIIWRGGGSGEQFF,TGTGCCAGCAGTGAGATCATTTGGAGGGGGGGCGGGTCGGGTGAGCAGTTCTTC
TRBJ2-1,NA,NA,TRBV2,CASQAILSYNEQFF,TGTGCCAGCCAGGCAATCCTTTCCTACAATGAGCAGTTCTTC